The present TCR beta chain was sequenced within a study of blood T cells in healthy people across ages. The authors ran a second PCR of 7 to 11 cycles using a sample-barcoded 5' primer and a J-beta primer mix. TCRdb fed the 5' RACE reads into MiXCR, producing one record per CDR3 protein. The data show 550,000 to 650,000 distinct CDR3 sequences, approximately 30% seen once. The authors drew about 9.5 milliliters of peripheral blood from each donor. CDR3 length equals 14 residues. Germline CDR1 reads SNHLY; CDR2 reads FYNNEI. V trimming: 6 bases; J trimming: 6 bases; junction bases outside the gene matches: 7. The sample holds many counts of this clonotype. What it binds is not known. Study observations and caveats: There was no known CMV status for donors, so expanded clonotype changes were possibly confounded. Unsorted PBMC material precluded a definitive naive versus antigen-experienced comparison.

The source material was blood. The chain employs TRBV2 and TRBJ2-1, with 8 bases lining up with TRBD2. This receptor was obtained from a woman older than 75 in good health. CDR3 DNA: TGTGCCAGCAGCGGGACTAGATCAAGCAATGAGCAGTTCTTC. It is translated as CASSGTRSSNEQFF.